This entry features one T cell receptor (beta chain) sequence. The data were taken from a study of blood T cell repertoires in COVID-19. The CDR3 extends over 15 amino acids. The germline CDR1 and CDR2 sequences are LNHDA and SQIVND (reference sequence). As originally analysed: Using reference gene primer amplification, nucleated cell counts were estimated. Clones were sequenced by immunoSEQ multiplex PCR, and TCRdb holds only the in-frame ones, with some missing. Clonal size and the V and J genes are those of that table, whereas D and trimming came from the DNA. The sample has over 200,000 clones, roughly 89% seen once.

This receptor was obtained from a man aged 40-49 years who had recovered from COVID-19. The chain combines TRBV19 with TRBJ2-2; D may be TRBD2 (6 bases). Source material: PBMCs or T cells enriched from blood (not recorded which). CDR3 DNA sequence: TGTGCTTCTGTAGTAGGAGGGTCGGGCACCGGGGAGCTGTTTTTT. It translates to CASVVGGSGTGELFF. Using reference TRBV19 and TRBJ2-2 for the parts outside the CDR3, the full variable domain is DGGITQSPKYLFRKEGQNVTLSCEQNLNHDAMYWYRQDPGQGLRLIYYSQIVNDFQKGDIAEGYSVSREKKESFPLTVTSAQKNPTAFYLCASVVGGSGTGELFFGEGSRLTVL.